This T cell receptor (beta chain) was identified during a study of blood T cell repertoires in COVID-19. This clone was counted only a few times. Using immunoSEQ multiplex PCR, the repertoire was profiled, and TCRdb retains in-frame clones only, with some absent. The top ten hold 3.9% of the sample, which has 360,000 or so clones, approximately 89% seen once. V trimming: 4 bases; J trimming: 6 bases; junction bases outside the gene matches: 3. Looked up from germline, CDR1 is LGHDT and CDR2 is YNNKEL (reference sequence). The CDR3 is 13 amino acids. The sequence was obtained from a woman aged 55-75 years with COVID-19, enrolled during active disease. The sample comprised peripheral blood. The J gene is TRBJ2-1, the V gene TRBV3-1 (or the pseudogene TRBV3-2); 7 bases fit TRBD2. In DNA form, the CDR3 reads TGTGCCAGCAGCCCTCTAGCGGCCAATGAGCAGTTCTTC. Amino acids: CASSPLAANEQFF.